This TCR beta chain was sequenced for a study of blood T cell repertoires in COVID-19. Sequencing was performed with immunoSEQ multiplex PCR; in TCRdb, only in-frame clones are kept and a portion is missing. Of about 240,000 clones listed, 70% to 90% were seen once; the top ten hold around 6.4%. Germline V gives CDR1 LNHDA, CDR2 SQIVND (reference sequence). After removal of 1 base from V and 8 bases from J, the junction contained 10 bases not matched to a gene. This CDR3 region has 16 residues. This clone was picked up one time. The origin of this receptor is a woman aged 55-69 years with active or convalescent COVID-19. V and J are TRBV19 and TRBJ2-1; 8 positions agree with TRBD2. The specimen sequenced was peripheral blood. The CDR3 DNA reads TGTGCCAGTAGTATAGCGGGAGGGCCGGGAAGGGATGAGCAGTTCTTC. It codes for CASSIAGGPGRDEQFF.